The subject of this entry is one TCR beta chain. The target antigen is unknown. The CDR3 contains 16 residues. CDR1 LGHNA and CDR2 YNFKEQ come from the germline V gene. UMI-tagged 5'RACE template switching yielded the TCR beta cDNA. TCRdb re-called the 5' RACE reads, yielding one record per CDR3 amino acid sequence without DNA. The specimen's table records roughly 180,000 distinct CDR3 sequences. This entry belongs to a study of T cells expressing NK-cell markers. Study-level background: Sorted T-cell subsets CD3+CD56+NKG2C+, CD3+CD56+NKG2C- and CD3+CD56-NKG2C+ were TCR beta-sequenced.

Study-wide results and limits: Dominant NKG2C+ clonotypes made up roughly 1.0-7.5% of CD8+ T cells in 5 or 6 donors. Dominance of the CD3+CD56-NKG2C+ fraction by these clonotypes also held in several donors.

This sequence originates from a woman aged 18 to 75 in good health. Specimen: blood T cells: a sorted CD56 or NKG2C T cell subset, CD4+ or CD8+ T cells, or bulk PBMC T cells (not recorded which). The chain combines TRBV4-2 with TRBJ2-7; TCRdb's D call of TRBD1 is untestable without DNA. CDR3 protein: CASSQETGQSSYEQYF.